The clone carrying this TCR beta chain occurred a few times. The antigen remains undetermined. Stated time point: pre-sensitization, week 0. Treatment given: therapeutic diphenylcyclopropenone sensitization with weekly scalp DPC. These data are taken from a study of human T cells and chemical hapten exposure. Study-wide context: Patch tests delivered 0.01% DPC to the upper back and were evaluated at 6 days. Study results and limitations: Patch test score was positively correlated with the counts of TCRs that had expanded at PT1.

CDR3 size: 15 residues. CDR1 is SGHRS and CDR2 is YFSETQ in the germline V gene. V shed 4 bases and J shed 6 bases, with 19 bases lying between them. TCRdb itself ran the RACE reads through MiXCR, one entry per CDR3 protein. The table lists under 400,000 distinct CDR3 sequences, 5% to 6.5% of them singletons. The chain has TRBV5-1 and TRBJ1-1, with D possibly being TRBD1 (5 bases). The sequencing used whole blood, collected in connection with sensitization to the hapten diphenylcyclopropenone (DPC). This TCR was sampled from a woman in her 50s with alopecia areata. Some clones in this sample may be carry-over from other donors' samples. CDR3 loop: CASSLTEGRISEAFF. The CDR3 DNA reads TGCGCCAGCAGCCTAACGGAGGGACGGATCTCTGAAGCTTTCTTT.